This TCR beta chain was sequenced in a study of vaccination effects on CD4 cells after COVID-19. Concerning this clone itself: Its antigen remains unidentified.

The CDR3 is 15 amino acids. Germline-derived CDR1 and CDR2 are SGHRS and YFSETQ. The V and J ends lost 4 bases and 4 bases respectively, with 17 bases between them. Viral peptide pool expansion of antigen-specific CD4+ T cells preceded sequencing in the ViraFEST assay. Culture lasted about nine days before CD4+ T cell isolation. Measured with immunoSEQ multiplex PCR; TCRdb has only the in-frame clones, and not every one. The table shows just over 20,000 clones, with about 71% occurring only once. Material: CD4+ T cells from PBMCs cultured with HCoV-229E spike peptides, obtained before COVID-19 vaccination. The receptor's source is a human donor who received a COVID-19 vaccine. The chain couples TRBV5-1 to TRBJ1-1, with a tentative D call TRBD1 (5 bases). The CDR3 here is CASSPQVRGGTEAFF. DNA of the CDR3: TGCGCCAGCAGCCCCCAGGTGAGGGGCGGCACTGAAGCTTTCTTT.